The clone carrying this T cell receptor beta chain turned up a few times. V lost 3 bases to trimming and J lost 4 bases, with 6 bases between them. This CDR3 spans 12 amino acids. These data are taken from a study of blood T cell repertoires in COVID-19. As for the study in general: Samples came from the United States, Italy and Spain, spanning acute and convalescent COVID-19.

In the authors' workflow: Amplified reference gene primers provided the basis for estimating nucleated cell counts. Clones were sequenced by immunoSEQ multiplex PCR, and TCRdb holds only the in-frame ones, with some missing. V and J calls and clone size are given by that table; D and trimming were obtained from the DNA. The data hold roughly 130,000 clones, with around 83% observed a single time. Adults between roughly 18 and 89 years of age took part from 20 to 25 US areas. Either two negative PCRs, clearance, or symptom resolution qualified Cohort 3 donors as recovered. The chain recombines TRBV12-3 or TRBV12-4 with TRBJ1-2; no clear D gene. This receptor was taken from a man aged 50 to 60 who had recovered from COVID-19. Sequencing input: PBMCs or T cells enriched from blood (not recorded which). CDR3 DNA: TGTGCCAGCAGTTTGGGCAGCTATGGCTACACCTTC. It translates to CASSLGSYGYTF.